A few counts support the clone carrying this TCR beta chain. Its specificity is not known. TCRdb redid the calling of the reads with MiXCR, one entry per CDR3 protein. The sample carries around 900,000 distinct CDR3 sequences, less than 35% recorded once. The entry originates in a study of T cell repertoires in cytomegalovirus infection. About the research overall: Well-studied HLA-B-restricted epitopes and recently identified HLA-C-restricted epitopes of CMV were both used in the study. TCR beta signatures that were public indicated CMV infection and matching HLA type. Overall study findings and caveats: CMV carriers having the relevant HLA were flagged by cumulative public TCR beta family frequency. Clonotypes of TCR beta that were HLA-C-restricted and CMV-specific dominated the ex vivo response.

In germline, CDR1 is SGHNT, CDR2 YYREEE (reference sequence). Trimming removed 4 bases from V and 2 bases from J, with 10 bases in between. The CDR3 extends over 14 amino acids. The sample here was cultured CD8+ T cells from PBMCs, taken from culture after CMV antigen stimulation. The chain employs TRBV5-4 and TRBJ2-1; no clear D gene. The clonotype comes from a human donor in good health (CMV status not recorded). Some clones in this sample may be carry-over from other donors' samples. The CDR3, as DNA: TGTGCCAGCAGCCCCTGGAGAGCCTACAATGAGCAGTTCTTC. The encoded protein is CASSPWRAYNEQFF. Based on the CDR3 plus reference TRBV5-4 and TRBJ2-1, the full variable domain is ETGVTQSPTHLIKTRGQQVTLRCSSQSGHNTVSWYQQALGQGPQFIFQYYREEENGRGNFPPRFSGLQFPNYSSELNVNALELDDSALYLCASSPWRAYNEQFFGPGTRLTVL.